A selection of T cell receptor beta chains follows, all from one sample in a study of molecular identifiers for immune sequencing clone quantification. TCRdb passed the PCR reads through MiXCR, listing each CDR3 protein once. There are about 640,000 distinct CDR3 sequences in the sample; 20% occur only once, and under 0.95% lies in the top ten. Specimen: naive CD8+ T cells from blood, with Jurkat cell RNA spiked in. The origin of the receptors is a human donor in good health. Some libraries in this study had Jurkat cell RNA spiked in. CDR3s include the opening cysteine and the closing phenylalanine or tryptophan. D genes are given only for firm matches. Size values are once, few and many counts, or a class for expanded clones, and some rows have none.

d_call j_call clone_size v_call cdr3_aa cdr3_nt
TRBD2 TRBJ2-1 many TRBV29-1 CSGEGLAGVGEQFF TGCAGCGGGGAGGGACTAGCGGGAGTAGGTGAGCAGTTCTTC
TRBD2 TRBJ2-7 few TRBV7-6 CASSPEGLAGDYEQYF TGTGCCAGCAGCCCAGAGGGACTAGCCGGGGACTACGAGCAGTACTTC
. TRBJ2-1 . TRBV9 CASSYTSRIDNEQFF TGTGCCAGCAGCTACACTAGCCGGATTGACAATGAGCAGTTCTTC
. TRBJ1-1 many TRBV11-1 CASSRGAVVDTEAFF TGTGCCAGCAGCCGGGGGGCGGTGGTGGACACTGAAGCTTTCTTT
. TRBJ1-4 few TRBV13 CASSLTGYGNEKLSF TGTGCCAGCAGCCTGACAGGTTACGGTAATGAAAAACTGTCTTTT
. TRBJ2-1 many TRBV30 CAWSLDRNEQFF TGTGCCTGGAGTTTGGACCGCAATGAGCAGTTCTTC
. TRBJ2-5 many TRBV29-1 CSVGSIAEQETQYF TGCAGCGTAGGATCAATAGCGGAACAAGAGACCCAGTACTTC
. TRBJ1-1 . TRBV11-2 CASSLVSFGERNTEAFF TGTGCCAGCAGCTTAGTCTCTTTCGGGGAAAGGAACACTGAAGCTTTCTTT
. TRBJ2-3 many TRBV6-2/TRBV6-3 CASSPSSWGGTDTQYF TGTGCCAGCAGTCCCTCTTCGTGGGGGGGCACAGATACGCAGTATTTT
TRBD2 TRBJ2-5 many TRBV2 CASSGLAGAQETQYF TGTGCCAGCAGTGGACTAGCGGGGGCCCAAGAGACCCAGTACTTC
. TRBJ2-4 . TRBV19 CASTNDSGVNIQYF TGTGCCAGTACAAATGACAGTGGGGTAAACATTCAGTACTTC
. TRBJ2-4 . TRBV4-3 CASSQDIREGAINIQYF TGCGCCAGCAGCCAAGATATCCGCGAGGGAGCCATAAACATTCAGTACTTC
TRBD2 TRBJ2-3 many TRBV9 CASSPAGRGGPDTQYF TGTGCCAGCAGCCCCGCGGGGCGGGGGGGCCCAGATACGCAGTATTTT
. TRBJ1-4 many TRBV6-5 CASSYSTGEKLFF TGTGCCAGCAGTTACTCGACCGGGGAAAAACTGTTTTTT
. TRBJ2-7 many TRBV4-1 CASSQSPYEQYF TGCGCCAGCAGCCAAAGCCCCTACGAGCAGTACTTC
TRBD1 TRBJ2-2 many TRBV4-2 CASSQDGQGDYAGELFF TGTGCCAGCAGCCAGGACGGACAGGGCGATTACGCCGGGGAGCTGTTTTTT
. TRBJ1-5 many TRBV21-1 CASSEGLQSNQPQHF TGTGCCAGCAGCGAGGGATTGCAGAGCAATCAGCCCCAGCATTTT
. TRBJ1-5 many TRBV4-1 CASSQGLYINQPQHF TGCGCCAGCAGCCAAGGTCTTTACATCAATCAGCCCCAGCATTTT
. TRBJ1-1 many TRBV29-1 CSVQPTEAFF TGCAGCGTTCAGCCGACTGAAGCTTTCTTT
. TRBJ2-3 many TRBV2 CASSDVNTDTQYF TGTGCCAGCAGTGACGTCAACACAGATACGCAGTATTTT
. TRBJ2-1 . TRBV18 CASSSPQDNEQFF TGTGCCAGCTCTTCTCCCCAGGACAATGAGCAGTTCTTC
. TRBJ2-1 many TRBV7-9 CASSPRPPRDEQFF TGTGCCAGCAGCCCACGCCCACCAAGGGATGAGCAGTTCTTC
. TRBJ2-1 many TRBV11-3 CASSSDYARYNEQFF TGTGCCAGCAGCTCAGACTACGCGCGGTACAATGAGCAGTTCTTC
. TRBJ2-4 many TRBV28 CASSPFENIQYF TGTGCCAGCAGTCCATTCGAGAACATTCAGTACTTC
. TRBJ1-3 many TRBV29-1 CSVELANSGNTIYF TGCAGCGTTGAACTGGCGAACTCTGGAAACACCATATATTTT
. TRBJ1-5 many TRBV7-9 CASSPTDSNQPQHF TGTGCCAGCAGCCCGACGGATAGCAATCAGCCCCAGCATTTT
. TRBJ1-1 . TRBV27 CASSFQRGRVTEAFF TGTGCCAGCAGTTTTCAGAGGGGCAGGGTCACTGAAGCTTTCTTT
TRBD1 TRBJ2-1 many TRBV4-3 CASSPGGYRAHEQFF TGCGCCAGCAGCCCAGGGGGTTACAGGGCCCATGAGCAGTTCTTC
TRBD1 TRBJ2-1 . TRBV4-3 CASSQNWGTEAYNEQFF TGCGCCAGCAGCCAAAATTGGGGGACAGAGGCCTACAATGAGCAGTTCTTC
TRBD1 TRBJ2-7 . TRBV5-3 CASSLEPRAGQGSYEQYF TGTGCCAGCAGCTTGGAACCTCGCGCGGGACAGGGGAGTTACGAGCAGTACTTC
. TRBJ2-7 many TRBV20-1 CSARGNSYEQYF TGCAGTGCTAGAGGGAATTCCTACGAGCAGTACTTC
. TRBJ2-7 few TRBV10-1 CASSGPGTNAYEQYF TGCGCCAGCAGTGGTCCGGGGACAAATGCTTACGAGCAGTACTTC
. TRBJ2-7 many TRBV4-3 CASSQESGPFEQYF TGCGCCAGCAGCCAAGAATCCGGTCCGTTTGAGCAGTACTTC
. TRBJ1-1 . TRBV19 CASSGWEGDTEAFF TGTGCCAGTAGTGGGTGGGAGGGGGACACTGAAGCTTTCTTT
. TRBJ2-5 many TRBV27 CASSLYNRVPGETQYF TGTGCCAGCAGTTTATACAACAGGGTACCCGGCGAGACCCAGTACTTC
TRBD2 TRBJ2-2 few TRBV11-2 CASSFRPLAGTNTGELFF TGTGCCAGCAGCTTTCGGCCACTAGCGGGAACGAACACCGGGGAGCTGTTTTTT
TRBD1 TRBJ2-7 . TRBV6-1 CASSDVGGTGHYEQYF TGTGCCAGCAGTGATGTGGGCGGGACAGGCCACTACGAGCAGTACTTC
. TRBJ1-2 many TRBV29-1 CSVESGTYGYTF TGCAGCGTTGAATCAGGGACCTATGGCTACACCTTC
. TRBJ2-3 . TRBV29-1 CSVVLGGGTDTQYF TGCAGCGTAGTCCTAGGGGGGGGGACAGATACGCAGTATTTT
TRBD2 TRBJ2-7 many TRBV7-6 CASSPLAGGSHEQYF TGTGCCAGCAGCCCACTAGCGGGAGGATCCCACGAGCAGTACTTC
. TRBJ2-1 . TRBV27 CASSPGPSGGEQFF TGTGCCAGCAGCCCCGGGCCCAGCGGTGGTGAGCAGTTCTTC
. TRBJ2-7 many TRBV4-3 CASSQDVSSGSYEQYF TGCGCCAGCAGCCAAGATGTGAGTAGCGGAAGCTACGAGCAGTACTTC